Included here is one T cell receptor (beta chain) sequence, with context. As yet, its antigen is unknown. The sample belongs to a study of cytomegalovirus exposure and HLA in healthy donors. Looking at the study overall: In an early release, HLA-typed donors contributed about 80 million unique TCR sequences. The study, taken as a whole, reports: Whilst most TCR sequences proved rare, a subset of public TCRs occurred across many donors. In vitro experiments confirmed that three CMV-associated chains were specific for CMV antigens. V- and J-gene trimming in TCR beta was tied to a missense DCLRE1C variant by an analysis performed later.

V dropped 8 bases and J dropped 1 base, with 15 bases sitting between them. Germline V lookup: CDR1 SGHVS, CDR2 FQNEAQ. The length of the CDR3 is 15 residues. PCR employed 60 Vbeta and 13 Jbeta primers. The protocol was immunoSEQ multiplex PCR, while the TCRdb copy is restricted to in-frame clones and leaves out a portion. Altogether 25,000 to 40,000 clones are present, about 65% being singletons, with the ten largest covering about 21%. The sequence was obtained from a man in his fifties in good health and CMV-seropositive. V is TRBV7-8 and J is TRBJ2-1; a possible D gene is TRBD2 (5 bases). The source material was PBMCs. The CDR3: CASSKRSASYNEQFF. Written as DNA, the CDR3 is TGTGCCAGCTCAAAGCGGAGCGCTTCCTACAATGAGCAGTTCTTC.